This T cell receptor (beta chain) was observed in a study of human thymus T cells. Clones were read by immunoSEQ multiplex PCR, and TCRdb kept only the in-frame ones, dropping some. This sample has some 46,000 clones, with just under 95% found just once. Congenital heart defects were the reason for the corrective surgery that the donors, healthy Finnish infants, were having. This CDR3 comprises 15 residues. Germline V gene data show CDR1 as SEHNR and CDR2 as FQNEAQ (reference sequence). Trimming removed 4 bases from V and 5 bases from J, with 15 bases in between. This chain connects TRBV7-9 to TRBJ2-1; no clear D. Sequenced: blood. This TCR came from a girl under three years old with a congenital heart defect but otherwise immunologically healthy. The CDR3 loop is CASSSRAVRDNEQFF. CDR3 nucleotide sequence: TGTGCCAGCAGCTCCCGGGCGGTTAGAGACAATGAGCAGTTCTTC.